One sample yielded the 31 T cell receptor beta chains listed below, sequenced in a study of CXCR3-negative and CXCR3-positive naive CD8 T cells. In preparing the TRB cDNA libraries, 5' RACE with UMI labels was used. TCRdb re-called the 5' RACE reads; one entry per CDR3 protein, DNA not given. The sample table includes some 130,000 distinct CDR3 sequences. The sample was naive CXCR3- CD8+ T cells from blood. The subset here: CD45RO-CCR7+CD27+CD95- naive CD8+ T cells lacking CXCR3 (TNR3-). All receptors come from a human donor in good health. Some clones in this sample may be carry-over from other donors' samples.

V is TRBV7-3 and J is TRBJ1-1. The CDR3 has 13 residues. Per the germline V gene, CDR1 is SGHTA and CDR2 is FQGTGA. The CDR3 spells CASSLRTDTEAFF.

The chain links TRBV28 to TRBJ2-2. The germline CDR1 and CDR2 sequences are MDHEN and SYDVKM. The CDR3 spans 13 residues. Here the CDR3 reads CASSLADNGELFF.

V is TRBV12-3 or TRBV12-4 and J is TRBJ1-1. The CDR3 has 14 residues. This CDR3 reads CASSGDIMNTEAFF.

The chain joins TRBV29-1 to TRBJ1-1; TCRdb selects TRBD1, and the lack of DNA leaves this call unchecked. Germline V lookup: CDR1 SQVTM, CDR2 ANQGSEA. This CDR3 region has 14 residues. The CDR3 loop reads CSVASWQGLTEAFF.

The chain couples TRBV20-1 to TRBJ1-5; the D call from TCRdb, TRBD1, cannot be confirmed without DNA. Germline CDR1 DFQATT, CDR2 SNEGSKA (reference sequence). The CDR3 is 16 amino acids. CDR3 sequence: CSARVVRGSSNQPQHF.

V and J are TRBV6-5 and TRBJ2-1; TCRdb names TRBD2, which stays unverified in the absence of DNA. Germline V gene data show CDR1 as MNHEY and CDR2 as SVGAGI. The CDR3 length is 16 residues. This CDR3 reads CASSYLLAPRMDEQFF.

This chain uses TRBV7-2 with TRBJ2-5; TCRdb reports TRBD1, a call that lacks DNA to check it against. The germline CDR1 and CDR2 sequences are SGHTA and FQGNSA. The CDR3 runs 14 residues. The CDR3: CASSWTGRQETQYF.

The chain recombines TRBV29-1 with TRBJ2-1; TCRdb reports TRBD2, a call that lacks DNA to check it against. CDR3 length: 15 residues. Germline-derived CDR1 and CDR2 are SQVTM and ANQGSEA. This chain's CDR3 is CRASPDRGLADEQFF.

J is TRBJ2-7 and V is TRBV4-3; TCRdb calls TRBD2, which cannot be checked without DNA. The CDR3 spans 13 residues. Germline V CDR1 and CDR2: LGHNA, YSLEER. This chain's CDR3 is CASSHGEGYEQYF.

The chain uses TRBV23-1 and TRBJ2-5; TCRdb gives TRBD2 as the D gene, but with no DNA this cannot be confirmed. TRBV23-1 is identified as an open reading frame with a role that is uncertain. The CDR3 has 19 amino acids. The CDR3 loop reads CASSQSPSGRRFLLETQYF.

CDR3 protein: CASSHSGGTGTYEQYF. The chain couples TRBV4-2 to TRBJ2-7; TCRdb reports TRBD1, a call that lacks DNA to check it against. CDR1 is LGHNA, CDR2 YNFKEQ, per germline. The CDR3 runs to 16 residues.

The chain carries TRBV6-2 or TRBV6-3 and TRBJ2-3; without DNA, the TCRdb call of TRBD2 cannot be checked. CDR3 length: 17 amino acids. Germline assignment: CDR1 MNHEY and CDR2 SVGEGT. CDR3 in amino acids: CASSYPGVAAMSDTQYF.

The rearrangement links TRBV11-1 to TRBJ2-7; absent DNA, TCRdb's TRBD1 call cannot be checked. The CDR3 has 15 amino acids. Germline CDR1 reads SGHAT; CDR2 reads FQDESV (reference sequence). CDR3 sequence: CASSPAPRGIYEQYF.

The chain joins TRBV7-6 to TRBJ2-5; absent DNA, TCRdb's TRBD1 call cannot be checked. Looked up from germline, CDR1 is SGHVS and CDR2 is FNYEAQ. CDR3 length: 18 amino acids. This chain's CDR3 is CASSLGWGDEAPQGSQYF.

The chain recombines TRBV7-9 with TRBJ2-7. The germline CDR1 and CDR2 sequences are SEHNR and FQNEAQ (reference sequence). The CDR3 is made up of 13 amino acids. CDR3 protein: CASTLGPPYEQYF.

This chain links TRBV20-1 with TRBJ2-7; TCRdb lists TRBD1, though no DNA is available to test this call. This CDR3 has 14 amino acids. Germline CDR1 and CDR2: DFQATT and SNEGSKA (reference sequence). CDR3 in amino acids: CSAEGQISPYEQYF.

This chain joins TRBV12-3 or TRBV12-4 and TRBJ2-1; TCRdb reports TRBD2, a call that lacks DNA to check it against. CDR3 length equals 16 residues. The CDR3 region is CASSLSTSGSLDEQFF.

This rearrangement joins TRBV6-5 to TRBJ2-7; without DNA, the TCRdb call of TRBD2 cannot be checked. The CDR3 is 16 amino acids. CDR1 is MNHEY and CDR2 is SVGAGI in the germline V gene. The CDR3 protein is CASSSQAGGRRYEQYF.

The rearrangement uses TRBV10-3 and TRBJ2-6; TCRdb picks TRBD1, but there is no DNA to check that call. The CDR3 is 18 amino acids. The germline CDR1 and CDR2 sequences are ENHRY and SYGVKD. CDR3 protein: CAISEIEVRGSGANVLTF.

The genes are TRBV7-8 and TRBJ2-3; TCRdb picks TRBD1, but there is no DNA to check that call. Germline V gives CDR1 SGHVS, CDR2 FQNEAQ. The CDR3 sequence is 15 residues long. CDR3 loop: CASSLARGSTDTQYF.

CDR3 residues: CASSLALAGELETQYF. The chain combines TRBV28 with TRBJ2-5; TCRdb's D call, TRBD2, is unchecked because there is no DNA. Germline values: CDR1 MDHEN, CDR2 SYDVKM. CDR3 length: 16 amino acids.

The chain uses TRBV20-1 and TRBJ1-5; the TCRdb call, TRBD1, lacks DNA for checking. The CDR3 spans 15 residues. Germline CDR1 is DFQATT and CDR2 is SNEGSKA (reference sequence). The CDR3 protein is CSARDPTAPGQPQHF.

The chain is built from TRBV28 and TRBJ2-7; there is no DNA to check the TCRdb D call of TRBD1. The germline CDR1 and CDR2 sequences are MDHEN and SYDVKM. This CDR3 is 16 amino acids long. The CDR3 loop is CASSSPRQKNSYEQYF.

CDR3 in amino acids: CSVEDGRTGGKANYGYTF. V is TRBV29-1 and J is TRBJ1-2; TCRdb selects TRBD1, and the lack of DNA leaves this call unchecked. CDR3 length equals 18 residues. Germline assignment: CDR1 SQVTM and CDR2 ANQGSEA. The variable domain in full, completed from reference TRBV29-1 and TRBJ1-2, reads SAVISQKPSRDICQRGTSLTIQCQVDSQVTMMFWYRQQPGQSLTLIATANQGSEATYESGFVIDKFPISRPNLTFSTLTVSNMSPEDSSIYLCSVEDGRTGGKANYGYTFGSGTRLTVV.

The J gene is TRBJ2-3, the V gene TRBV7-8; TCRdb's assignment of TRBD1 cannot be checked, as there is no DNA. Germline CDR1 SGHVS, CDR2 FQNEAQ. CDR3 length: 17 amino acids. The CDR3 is CASSLVGGGGFTDTQYF.

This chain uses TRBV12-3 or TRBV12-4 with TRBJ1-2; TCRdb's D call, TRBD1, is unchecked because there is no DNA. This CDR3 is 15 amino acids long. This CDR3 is CASRPGTDTNYGYTF.

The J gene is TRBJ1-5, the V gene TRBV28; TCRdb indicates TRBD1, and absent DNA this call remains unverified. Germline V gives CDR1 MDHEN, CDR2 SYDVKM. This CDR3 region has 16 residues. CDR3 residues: CASSLEGQGGNQPQHF.

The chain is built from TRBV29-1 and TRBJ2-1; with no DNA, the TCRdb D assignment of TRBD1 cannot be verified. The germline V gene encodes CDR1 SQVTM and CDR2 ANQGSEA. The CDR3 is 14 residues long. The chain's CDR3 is CSVQPPTAYNEQFF.

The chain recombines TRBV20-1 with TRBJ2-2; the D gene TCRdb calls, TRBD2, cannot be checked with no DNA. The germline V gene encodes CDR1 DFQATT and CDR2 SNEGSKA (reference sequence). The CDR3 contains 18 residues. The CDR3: CSARDSLLAGERTGELFF.

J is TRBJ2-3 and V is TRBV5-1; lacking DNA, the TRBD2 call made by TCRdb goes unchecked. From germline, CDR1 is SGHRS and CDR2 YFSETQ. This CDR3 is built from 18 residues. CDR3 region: CASSPGLAGATSTDTQYF.

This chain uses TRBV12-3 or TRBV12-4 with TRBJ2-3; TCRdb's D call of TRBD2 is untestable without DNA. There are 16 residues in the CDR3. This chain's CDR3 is CASSTTSGGATDTQYF.